The rows below give T cell receptor beta chains drawn from one sample of a study of cytomegalovirus exposure and HLA in healthy donors. TCRdb keeps only in-frame clones here, not all; method: immunoSEQ multiplex PCR. Among some 170,000 clones listed, about three quarters were seen once. The sample was PBMCs. The receptors were gathered from a man aged 35 to 55 in good health and CMV-seropositive. CDR3s include the opening cysteine and the closing phenylalanine or tryptophan. The D gene is left open where the match is weak. Size is stated for part of the rows, as once, few or many counts, or as a class when the clone is expanded.

>TRBJ1-2|TRBV7-9|few|TRBD1
TGTGCCAGCAGCTTAGCGTTGCGTACAGGGGGCTCCTATGGCTACACCTTC
CASSLALRTGGSYGYTF
>TRBJ2-2|TRBV11-3|-|TRBD2
TGTGCCAGCAGCTCGGGACTAGCGGGAGGTTCAGGGGAGCTGTTTTTT
CASSSGLAGGSGELFF
>TRBJ1-2|TRBV28|-|-
TGTGCCAGCTCACGCCGAGGGTACACCTTC
CASSRRGYTF
>TRBJ2-3|TRBV6-1|-|TRBD1
TGTGCCAGCAGCCGGGACAGGAGTACAGATACGCAGTATTTT
CASSRDRSTDTQYF
>TRBJ1-1|TRBV30|-|-
TGTGCCTGGAGTAATCAGGGGAAGGGTGAAGCTTTCTTT
CAWSNQGKGEAFF
>TRBJ1-1|TRBV18|-|-
TGTGCCAGCTCACCTCGGCAGGTTGGGACTGAAGCTTTCTTT
CASSPRQVGTEAFF
>TRBJ2-2|TRBV7-6|few|TRBD1
TGTGCCAGCAGCTCCTGGACAGGGACGGGCGGGGAGCTGTTTTTT
CASSSWTGTGGELFF
>TRBJ1-1|TRBV6-5|-|TRBD1
TGTGCCGGCAGGGGGGCTGTGAACACTGAAGCTTTCTTT
CAGRGAVNTEAFF
>TRBJ1-4|TRBV5-4|-|TRBD1
TGTGCCAGCAGCTTGAAGGGACAGATTAATGAAAAACTGTTTTTT
CASSLKGQINEKLFF
>TRBJ1-1|TRBV18|-|TRBD1
TGTGCCAGCACACAGGGGATGGACACTGAAGCTTTCTTT
CASTQGMDTEAFF
>TRBJ2-2|TRBV7-7|-|TRBD2
TGTGCTAGCAGCAGGACTAGCGGGAACACCGGGGAGCTGTTTTTT
CASSRTSGNTGELFF
>TRBJ2-7|TRBV27|-|TRBD1
TGTGCCAGCAGTTTATATGGGACAGGTAGGGGCGAGCAGTACTTC
CASSLYGTGRGEQYF
>TRBJ2-1|TRBV6-1|-|TRBD2
TGTGCCAGCAGAACCGGACTAGCGGGACAAGGTGAGCAGTTCTTC
CASRTGLAGQGEQFF
>TRBJ2-1|TRBV23-1|-|TRBD2
TGCGCCAGCAGTCATCTAAGACTAGCGGGCCCCAATGAGCAGTTCTTC
CASSHLRLAGPNEQFF
>TRBJ1-6|TRBV19|-|-
TGTGCCAGCCTTGTGGACAGTAAGGCTTGGGGATCACCCCTCCACTTT
CASLVDSKAWGSPLHF
>TRBJ1-1|TRBV5-1|-|TRBD1
TGCGCCAGCAGCTTGTTAAGAGTGGGGGACAGGGGATCCACTGAAGCTTTCTTT
CASSLLRVGDRGSTEAFF
>TRBJ1-5|TRBV19|-|TRBD1
TGTGCCAGTACCAGGGGACAGGGCCTAGGGCCCCAGCATTTT
CASTRGQGLGPQHF
>TRBJ2-7|TRBV5-6|few|-
TGTGCCAGCAGCTCCTATGACAGTTACGAGCAGTACTTC
CASSSYDSYEQYF
>TRBJ2-1|TRBV7-3|few|TRBD1
TGTGCCAGCAGCGACCCTACAGGGGGGCGCAATGAGCAGTTCTTC
CASSDPTGGRNEQFF
>TRBJ2-1|TRBV2|-|-
TGTGCCAGCAGTGCCGAGATAGCGATAAGCTCCTACAATGAGCAGTTCTTC
CASSAEIAISSYNEQFF
>TRBJ2-6|TRBV30|-|TRBD1
TGTGCCTGGAGTGTCCCGGGACAGACCTCTGGGGCCAACGGCCTGACTTTC
CAWSVPGQTSGANGLTF
>TRBJ2-2|TRBV5-4|-|-
TGTGCCAGCAGCTTGGCGGCAGGGGATACCGGGGAGCTGTTTTTT
CASSLAAGDTGELFF
>TRBJ2-7|TRBV7-3|-|TRBD1
TGTGCCAGCAGCCCGGGACAGGGGACCCACGAGCAGTACTTC
CASSPGQGTHEQYF
>TRBJ2-1|TRBV15|-|-
TGTGCCACCAGCAGAGGGACGGCAGGGGATGAGCAGTTCTTC
CATSRGTAGDEQFF
>TRBJ2-7|TRBV2|-|-
TGTGCCAGCAGTGATTTTCTACAGGTCTCCTACGAGCAGTACTTC
CASSDFLQVSYEQYF
>TRBJ2-2|TRBV28|-|-
TGTGCCAGCAGCCCTCCGTCGGGGGGGGAGCTGTTTTTT
CASSPPSGGELFF
>TRBJ1-6|TRBV11-2|-|TRBD1
TGTGCCAGCAGCTCACAGGGGCTCTGGACGGATTCACCCCTCCACTTT
CASSSQGLWTDSPLHF
>TRBJ1-1|TRBV27|few|-
TGTGCCAGCAGTTTATGGTCGGGGGGGCAGCGGAACACTGAAGCTTTCTTT
CASSLWSGGQRNTEAFF
>TRBJ2-5|TRBV30|-|-
TGTGCCTGGAGTGGGCTCCGGAGTGGGACCCAGTACTTC
CAWSGLRSGTQYF
>TRBJ2-5|TRBV2|-|TRBD2
TGTGCCAGCAGTGGGGGACTAGCGGCGTACCAAGAGACCCAGTACTTC
CASSGGLAAYQETQYF
>TRBJ2-1|TRBV5-6|-|TRBD2
TGTGCCAGCAGCTTTGTCCGGGGGGGAAATGAGCAGTTCTTC
CASSFVRGGNEQFF
>TRBJ2-4|TRBV6-5|-|TRBD1
TGTGCCAGCAGAACTCAGGGGGTTAACATTCAGTACTTC
CASRTQGVNIQYF
>TRBJ2-7|TRBV13|-|TRBD1
TGTGCCAGCAGCTTAGGGCAGGGGGATTCGAGGCAGTACTTC
CASSLGQGDSRQYF
>TRBJ2-7|TRBV27|-|TRBD2
TGTGCCAGCAGTCCGCATCCGGCGGGAGACGGCGAGCAGTACTTC
CASSPHPAGDGEQYF
>TRBJ2-1|TRBV11-1|once|-
TGTGCCAGCAGCTATAGACGGGATTCCTACAATGAGCAGTTCTTC
CASSYRRDSYNEQFF
>TRBJ1-1|TRBV7-6|-|-
TGTGCCAGCAGCTCGGGGTCCGGGGGGCCGAACACTGAAGCTTTCTTT
CASSSGSGGPNTEAFF
>TRBJ1-2|TRBV6-5|-|TRBD1
TGTGCCAGCAGTTTCGGACAGGGGCACTATGGCTACACCTTC
CASSFGQGHYGYTF
>TRBJ2-7|TRBV5-1|-|TRBD2
TGCGCCAGCAGCCGTAGCGGGAGTTCCTACGAGCAGTACTTC
CASSRSGSSYEQYF
>TRBJ2-1|TRBV9|-|TRBD2
TGTGCCAGCAGCGTAGCGGCGGGAGGGTACGATGAGCAGTTCTTC
CASSVAAGGYDEQFF
>TRBJ2-7|TRBV7-2|-|-
TGTGCCAGCAGTTATGGGACTGGCGAGCAGTACTTC
CASSYGTGEQYF
>TRBJ2-7|TRBV5-6|-|TRBD1
TGTGCCAGCAGCCTATCCAACAGGGGCTATTACTACGAGCAGTACTTC
CASSLSNRGYYYEQYF
>TRBJ1-4|TRBV5-1|-|TRBD1
TGCGCCAGCAGCTTCGACAGGGGATGGGACAAACTGTTTTTT
CASSFDRGWDKLFF
>TRBJ1-5|TRBV28|-|-
TGTGCCAGCAGCTCAGGGTTTAGCAATCAGCCCCAGCATTTT
CASSSGFSNQPQHF
>TRBJ1-5|TRBV7-2|once|-
TGTGCCAGCAGCTTGGGGGGTCGATTTGATCAGCCCCAGCATTTT
CASSLGGRFDQPQHF
>TRBJ2-2|TRBV27|-|TRBD2
TGTGCCAGCAGTCCTTACGCGACTAGCGTCACCGGGGAGCTGTTTTTT
CASSPYATSVTGELFF
>TRBJ2-3|TRBV11-2|-|TRBD2
TGTGCCAGCAGCGCCGGGACTAGCGGAAAGCCCAGCACAGATACGCAGTATTTT
CASSAGTSGKPSTDTQYF
>TRBJ2-4|TRBV13|-|TRBD2
TGTGCCAGCAGCCCAGGGACTAGCGGGACATTCAAAAACATTCAGTACTTC
CASSPGTSGTFKNIQYF
>TRBJ1-3|TRBV21-1|-|-
TGTGCCAGCAGCGCCCCAGATGAGGAAGAAGGAAACACCATATATTTT
CASSAPDEEEGNTIYF